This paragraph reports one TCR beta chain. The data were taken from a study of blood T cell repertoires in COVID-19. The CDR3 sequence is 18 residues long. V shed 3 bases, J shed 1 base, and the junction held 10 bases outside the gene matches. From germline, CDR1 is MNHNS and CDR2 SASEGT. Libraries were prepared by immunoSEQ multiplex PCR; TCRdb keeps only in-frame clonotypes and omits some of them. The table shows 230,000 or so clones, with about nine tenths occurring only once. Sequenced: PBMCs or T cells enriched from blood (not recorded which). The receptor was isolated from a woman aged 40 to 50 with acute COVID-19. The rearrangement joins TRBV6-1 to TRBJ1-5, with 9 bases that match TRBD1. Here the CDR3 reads CASSDPYRGQLSNQPQHF. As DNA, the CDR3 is TGTGCCAGCAGTGACCCTTACAGGGGGCAATTAAGCAATCAGCCCCAGCATTTT.